This T cell receptor (beta chain) was recorded in a study of OX40 agonist ivuxolimab in advanced cancers. Study details: Ivuxolimab, an agonist antibody against OX40 (CD134), was given to patients. Patients with hepatocellular carcinoma, melanoma, renal cell or head and neck cancer made up the dose-escalation patients.

The timepoints at which blood was sampled were baseline, cycle 4 day 1, and cycle 7 day 1. Broader study findings: Low normalized clonal expansion also occurred in some nonresponding patients.

In the case of this clone: Its antigen is undetermined.

The germline CDR1 and CDR2 sequences are MNHEY and SVGAGI. The CDR3 extends over 14 amino acids. V lost 5 bases, J lost 2 bases, and 5 bases stayed unmatched. The method was immunoSEQ multiplex PCR; TCRdb's version includes in-frame clones alone and lacks a portion of them. Of tens of thousands of clones listed, 90% to 95% were seen once; the top ten hold over 10%. This chain uses TRBV6-5 with TRBJ1-2, with 7 bases matching TRBD1. The sample was CD4+ or CD8+ T cells sorted from blood, taken in a trial of the OX40 agonist ivuxolimab. The origin of this receptor is an adult with an advanced solid tumor such as melanoma, head and neck, liver or kidney cancer. The CDR3 region has the DNA TGTGCCAGCAGTCCAGGGACAGAGAACTATGGCTACACCTTC. Translating it yields CASSPGTENYGYTF.